This entry describes one TCR beta chain. Data came from immunoSEQ multiplex PCR; TCRdb stores just in-frame clones and leaves some out. The sample records more than 5,000 clones, roughly a tenth being singletons. There are 15 residues in the CDR3. V dropped 0 bases and J dropped 5 bases, with 14 bases sitting between them. Germline loops: CDR1 SGHRS, CDR2 YFSETQ. The data derive from a study of tumour-infiltrating T cells in Burkitt lymphoma. About the research overall: Overall and progression-free survival were predicted by productive clonality.

Sequencing was done on a sample of tumor tissue. The origin of this receptor is a human donor with diffuse large B-cell lymphoma. V usage is TRBV5-1 and J usage is TRBJ1-2; unclear D gene. Written as DNA, the CDR3 is TGCGCCAGCAGCTTGGTTTTTGGAGCACCGTATGGCTACACCTTC. Its translation: CASSLVFGAPYGYTF.